This TCR beta chain is from a study of Ad26.COV2.S vaccination and SARS-CoV-2 variants. About the study: The COV1001 Ad26.COV2.S trial arm included the donor. Ad26.COV2.S shots went into the muscle once or twice, 56 days apart. General observations from the study: Measures of TCR breadth and depth may have fallen short of total T cell responses.

As to treatment: about 20 received Ad26.COV2.S at low or high dose, single or two shots; several received placebo; per-sample allocation not given. Sampling took place 63 days after the first vaccine or placebo injection. Here immunoSEQ multiplex PCR was the method, and the copy in TCRdb shows in-frame clones only, minus some. The data contain 400,000 to 450,000 clones, 90% of them singletons. Trimming stripped 10 bases from V and 0 bases from J, with 9 bases between. Germline V gene lookup returns CDR1 MNHEY and CDR2 SVGAGI. This CDR3 has 13 residues. Worth noting for this clone: Its antigen is as yet unknown.

V gene TRBV6-5 combines with J gene TRBJ2-2; D uncertain. The sequence was collected from a person between 18 and 65 years old who received the Ad26.COV2.S COVID-19 vaccine or a placebo. Source: peripheral blood, taken in a trial of Ad26.COV2.S vaccine versus placebo. CDR3 coding DNA: TGTGCCACCGGGTTACCGAACACCGGGGAGCTGTTTTTT. Translating gives CATGLPNTGELFF.